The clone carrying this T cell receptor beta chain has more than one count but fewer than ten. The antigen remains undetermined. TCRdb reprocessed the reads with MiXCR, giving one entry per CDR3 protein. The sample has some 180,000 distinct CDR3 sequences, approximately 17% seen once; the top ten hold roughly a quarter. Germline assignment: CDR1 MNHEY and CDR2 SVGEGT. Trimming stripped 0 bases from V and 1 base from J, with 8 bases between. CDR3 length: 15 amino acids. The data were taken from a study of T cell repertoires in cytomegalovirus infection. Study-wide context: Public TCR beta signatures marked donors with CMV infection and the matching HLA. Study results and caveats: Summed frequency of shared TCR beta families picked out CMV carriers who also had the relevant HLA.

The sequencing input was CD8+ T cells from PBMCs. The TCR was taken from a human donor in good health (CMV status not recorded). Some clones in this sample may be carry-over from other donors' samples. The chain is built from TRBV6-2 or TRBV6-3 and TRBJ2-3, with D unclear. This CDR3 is CASSYSQIGTDTQYF. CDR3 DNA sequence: TGTGCCAGCAGTTACTCACAGATTGGCACAGATACGCAGTATTTT.